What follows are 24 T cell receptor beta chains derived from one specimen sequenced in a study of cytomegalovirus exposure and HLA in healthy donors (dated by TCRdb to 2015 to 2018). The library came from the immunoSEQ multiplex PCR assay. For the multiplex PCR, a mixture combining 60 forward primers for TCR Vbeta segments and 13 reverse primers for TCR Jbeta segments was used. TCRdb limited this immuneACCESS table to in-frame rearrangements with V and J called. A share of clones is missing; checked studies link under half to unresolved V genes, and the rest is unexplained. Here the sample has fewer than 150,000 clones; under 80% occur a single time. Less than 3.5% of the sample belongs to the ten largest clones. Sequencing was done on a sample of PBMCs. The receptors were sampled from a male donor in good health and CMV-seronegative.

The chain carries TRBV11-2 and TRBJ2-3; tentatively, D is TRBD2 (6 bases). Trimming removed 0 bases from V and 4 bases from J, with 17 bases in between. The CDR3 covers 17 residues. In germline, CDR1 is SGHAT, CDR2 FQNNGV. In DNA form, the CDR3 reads TGTGCCAGCAGCTTAGATGCGACTAGAGGAATTTCAGATACGCAGTATTTT. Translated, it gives CASSLDATRGISDTQYF.

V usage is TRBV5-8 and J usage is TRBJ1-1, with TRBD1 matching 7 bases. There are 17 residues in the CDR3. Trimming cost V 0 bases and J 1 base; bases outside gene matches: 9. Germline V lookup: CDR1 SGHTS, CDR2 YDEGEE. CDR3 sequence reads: CASSLELMAGGNTEAFF. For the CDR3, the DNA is TGTGCCAGCAGCTTGGAACTCATGGCAGGGGGGAACACTGAAGCTTTCTTT.

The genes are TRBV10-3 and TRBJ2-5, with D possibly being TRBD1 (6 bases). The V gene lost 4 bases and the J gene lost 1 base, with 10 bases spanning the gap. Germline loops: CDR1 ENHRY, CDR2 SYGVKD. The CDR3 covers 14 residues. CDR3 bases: TGTGCCATCAGTGGGGGGCCACTCCAAGAGACCCAGTACTTC. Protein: CAISGGPLQETQYF.

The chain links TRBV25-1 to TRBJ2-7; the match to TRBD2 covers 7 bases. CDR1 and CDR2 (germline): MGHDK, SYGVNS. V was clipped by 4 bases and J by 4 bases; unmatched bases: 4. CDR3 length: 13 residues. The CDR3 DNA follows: TGTGCCAGCAGTGCGGGAGGCGGGTACGAGCAGTACTTC. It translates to CASSAGGGYEQYF.

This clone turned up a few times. The CDR3 DNA reads TGTGCCAGCAGTCCAGGGAACTACGAGCAGTACTTC. Translating gives CASSPGNYEQYF. V gene TRBV5-6 combines with J gene TRBJ2-7; possibly TRBD1 for D (5 bases). Germline values: CDR1 SGHDT, CDR2 YYEEEE. Trimming removed 5 bases from V and 3 bases from J, with 9 bases in between. The CDR3 totals 12 residues.

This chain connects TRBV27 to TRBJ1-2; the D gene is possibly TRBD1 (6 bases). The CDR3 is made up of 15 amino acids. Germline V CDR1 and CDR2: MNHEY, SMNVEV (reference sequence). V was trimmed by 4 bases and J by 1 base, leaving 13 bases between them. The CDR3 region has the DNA TGTGCCAGCAGTTCAACAGGGTTCGATAACTATGGCTACACCTTC. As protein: CASSSTGFDNYGYTF.

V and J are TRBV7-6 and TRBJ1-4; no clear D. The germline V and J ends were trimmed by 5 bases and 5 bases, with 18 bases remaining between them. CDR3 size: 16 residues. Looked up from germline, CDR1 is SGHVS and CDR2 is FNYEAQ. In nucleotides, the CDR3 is TGTGCCAGCAGCGCCATCGTCTTGGGAGGGAATGAAAAACTGTTTTTT. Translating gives CASSAIVLGGNEKLFF.

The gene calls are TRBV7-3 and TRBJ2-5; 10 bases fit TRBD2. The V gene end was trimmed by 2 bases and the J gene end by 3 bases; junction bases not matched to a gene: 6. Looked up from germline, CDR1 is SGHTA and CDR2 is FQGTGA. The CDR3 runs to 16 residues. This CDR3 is CASSLGQGLAEETQYF. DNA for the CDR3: TGTGCCAGCAGCTTAGGCCAAGGACTAGCGGAAGAGACCCAGTACTTC.

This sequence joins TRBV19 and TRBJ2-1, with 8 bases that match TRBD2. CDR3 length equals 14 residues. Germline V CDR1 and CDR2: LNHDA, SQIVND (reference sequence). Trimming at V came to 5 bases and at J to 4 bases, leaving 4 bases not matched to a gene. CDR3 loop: CASSSSGSYNEQFF. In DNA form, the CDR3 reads TGTGCCAGTAGTTCAAGCGGGAGTTACAATGAGCAGTTCTTC.

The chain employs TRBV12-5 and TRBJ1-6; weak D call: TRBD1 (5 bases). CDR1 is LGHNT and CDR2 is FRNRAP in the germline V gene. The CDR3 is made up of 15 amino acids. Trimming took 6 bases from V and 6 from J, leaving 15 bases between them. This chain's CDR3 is CASGVRQTFNSPLHF. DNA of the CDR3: TGTGCTAGTGGGGTACGACAGACCTTTAATTCACCCCTCCACTTT.

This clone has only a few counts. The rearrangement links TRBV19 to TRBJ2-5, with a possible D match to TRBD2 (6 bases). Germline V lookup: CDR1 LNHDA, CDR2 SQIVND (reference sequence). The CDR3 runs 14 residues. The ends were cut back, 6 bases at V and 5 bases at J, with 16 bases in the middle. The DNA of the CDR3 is TGTGCCAGTAGCCTCTATATAGGGAGGGAGACCCAGTACTTC. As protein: CASSLYIGRETQYF.

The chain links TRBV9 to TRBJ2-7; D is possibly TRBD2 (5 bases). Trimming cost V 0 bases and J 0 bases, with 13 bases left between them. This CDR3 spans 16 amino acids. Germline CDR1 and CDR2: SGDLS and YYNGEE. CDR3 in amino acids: CASSVDGGSDSYEQYF. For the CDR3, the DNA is TGTGCCAGCAGCGTAGATGGAGGCTCGGACTCCTACGAGCAGTACTTC. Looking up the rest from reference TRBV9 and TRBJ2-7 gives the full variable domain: DSGVTQTPKHLITATGQRVTLRCSPRSGDLSVYWYQQSLDQGLQFLIQYYNGEERAKGNILERFSAQQFPDLHSELNLSSLELGDSALYFCASSVDGGSDSYEQYFGPGTRLTVT.

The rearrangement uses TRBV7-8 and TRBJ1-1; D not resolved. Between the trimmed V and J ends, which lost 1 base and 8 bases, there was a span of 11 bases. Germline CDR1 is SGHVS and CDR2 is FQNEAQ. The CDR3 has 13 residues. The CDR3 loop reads CASSLGPTREAFF. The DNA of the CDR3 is TGTGCCAGCAGCTTAGGTCCCACGAGAGAAGCTTTCTTT.

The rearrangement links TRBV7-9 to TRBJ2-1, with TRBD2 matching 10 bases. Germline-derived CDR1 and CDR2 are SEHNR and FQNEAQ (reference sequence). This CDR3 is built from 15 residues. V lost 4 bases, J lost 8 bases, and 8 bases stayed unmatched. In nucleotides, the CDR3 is TGTGCCAGCAGCTCCTCGGGACTAGCGATCCATGAGCAGTTCTTC. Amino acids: CASSSSGLAIHEQFF.

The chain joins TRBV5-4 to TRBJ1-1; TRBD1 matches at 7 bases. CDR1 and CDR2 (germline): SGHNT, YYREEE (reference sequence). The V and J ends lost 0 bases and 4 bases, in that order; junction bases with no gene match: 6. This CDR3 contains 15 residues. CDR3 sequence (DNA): TGTGCCAGCAGCTTGGGTGACAGGGATGCCACTGAAGCTTTCTTT. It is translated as CASSLGDRDATEAFF. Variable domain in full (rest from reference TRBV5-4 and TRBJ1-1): ETGVTQSPTHLIKTRGQQVTLRCSSQSGHNTVSWYQQALGQGPQFIFQYYREEENGRGNFPPRFSGLQFPNYSSELNVNALELDDSALYLCASSLGDRDATEAFFGQGTRLTVV.

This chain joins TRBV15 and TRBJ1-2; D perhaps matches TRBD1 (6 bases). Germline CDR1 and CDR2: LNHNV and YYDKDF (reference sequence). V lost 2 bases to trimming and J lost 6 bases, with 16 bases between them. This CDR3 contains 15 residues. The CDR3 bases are TGTGCCACCAGCAGACAGGAGACAGGTCTAAATGGCTACACCTTC. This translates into CATSRQETGLNGYTF.

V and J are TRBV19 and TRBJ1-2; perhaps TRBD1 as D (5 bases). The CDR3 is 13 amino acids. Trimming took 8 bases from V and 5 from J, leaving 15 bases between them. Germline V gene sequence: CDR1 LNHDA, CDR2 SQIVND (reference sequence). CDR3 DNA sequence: TGTGCCAGTTATTCCGGGACTCCGTATGGCTACACCTTC. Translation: CASYSGTPYGYTF.

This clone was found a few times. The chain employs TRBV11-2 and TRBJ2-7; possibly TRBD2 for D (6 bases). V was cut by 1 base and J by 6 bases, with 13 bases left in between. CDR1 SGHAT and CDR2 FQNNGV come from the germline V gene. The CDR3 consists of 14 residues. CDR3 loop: CASSLAFPGGEQYF. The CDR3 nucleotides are TGTGCCAGCAGCTTAGCCTTCCCCGGGGGCGAGCAGTACTTC.

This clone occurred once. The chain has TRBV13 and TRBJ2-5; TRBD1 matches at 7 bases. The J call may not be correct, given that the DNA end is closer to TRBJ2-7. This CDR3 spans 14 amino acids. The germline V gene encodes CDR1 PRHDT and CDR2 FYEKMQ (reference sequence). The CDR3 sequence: CASSLSPGGYEQYF. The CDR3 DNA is TGTGCCAGCAGCTTAAGTCCAGGGGGCTACGAGCAGTACTTC.

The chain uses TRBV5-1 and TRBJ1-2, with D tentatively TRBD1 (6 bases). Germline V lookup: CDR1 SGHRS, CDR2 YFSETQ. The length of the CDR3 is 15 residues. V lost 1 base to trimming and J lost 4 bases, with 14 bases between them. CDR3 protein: CASSLSGGAGYGYTF. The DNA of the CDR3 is TGCGCCAGCAGCTTGTCTGGGGGGGCTGGCTATGGCTACACCTTC.

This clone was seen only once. The CDR3: CASSVAFSNQPQHF. Here the CDR3 DNA reads TGTGCCAGCAGTGTCGCGTTTAGCAATCAGCCCCAGCATTTT. The rearrangement uses TRBV27 and TRBJ1-5; no firm D call. Trimming removed 5 bases from V and 0 bases from J, with 8 bases in between. This CDR3 region has 14 residues. Germline V gives CDR1 MNHEY, CDR2 SMNVEV (reference sequence).

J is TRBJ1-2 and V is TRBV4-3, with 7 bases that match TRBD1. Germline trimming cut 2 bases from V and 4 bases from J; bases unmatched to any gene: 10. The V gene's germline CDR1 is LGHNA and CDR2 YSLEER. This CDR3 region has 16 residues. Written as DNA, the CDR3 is TGCGCCAGCAGCCAATACGACAGGGTCCCCTTCTATGGCTACACCTTC. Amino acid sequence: CASSQYDRVPFYGYTF.

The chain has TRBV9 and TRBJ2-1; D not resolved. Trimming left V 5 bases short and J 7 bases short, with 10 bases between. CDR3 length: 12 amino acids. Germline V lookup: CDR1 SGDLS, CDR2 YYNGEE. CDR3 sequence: CASSKINNEQFF. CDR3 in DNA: TGTGCCAGCAGTAAAATTAATAATGAGCAGTTCTTC.

The CDR3 coding sequence is TGTGCCAGCAGTGCTACAGCTAGCACAGATACGCAGTATTTT. Its translation is CASSATASTDTQYF. The rearrangement uses TRBV2 and TRBJ2-3; D gene unclear. The CDR3 covers 14 residues. The V end was cut by 4 bases, the J end by 0 bases, with 8 bases between. Germline V lookup: CDR1 SNHLY, CDR2 FYNNEI.